This TCR beta chain derives from a study of T-cell reconstitution after alpha-beta-depleted transplantation in children. Preparation of the TCRbeta library used unique molecular identifiers. Each CDR3 protein is one row after TCRdb ran MiXCR on the PCR reads. The data contain around 700,000 distinct CDR3 sequences, 10% to 15% of them singletons. Regarding the study as a whole: The main origin of T-cell counts and diversity one year after transplant was newly produced T cells. Several hundred graft clones that had expanded were reportedly the source of alpha-beta T cells about two months after transplant.

This clonotype was detected a few times. The target antigen is unknown. This clonotype was obtained from a girl aged 2-15 years with congenital amegakaryocytic thrombocytopenia, due to receive a stem cell transplant. The material sequenced was PBMCs, taken before TCRalphabeta/CD19-depleted stem cell transplant.

The CDR3 coding sequence is TGTGCCAGCAGCGTCACCGGGAGACCCTACGAGCAGTACTTC. Protein sequence: CASSVTGRPYEQYF. The chain uses TRBV7-9 and TRBJ2-7, with D maybe TRBD2 (6 bases). The CDR3 consists of 14 residues. Germline CDR1 SEHNR, CDR2 FQNEAQ (reference sequence). V dropped 5 bases and J dropped 2 bases, with 13 bases sitting between them.